This passage covers 27 T cell receptor beta chains from one sample sequenced in a study of lymphopenia after photon versus proton radiotherapy. Profiling relied on immunoSEQ multiplex PCR, and the TCRdb table lists in-frame clones only, not all of them. The repertoire holds roughly 15,000 clones, 65% to 85% seen once, with about 25% in the top ten. The material was peripheral blood, obtained from a patient treated with photon-based radiotherapy. The receptors derive from a man aged 50 or older with gastric cancer.

The chain is built from TRBV6-6 and TRBJ2-1; possibly TRBD2 for D (6 bases). Trimming took 6 bases from V and 9 from J, leaving 21 bases between them. CDR1 MNHNY and CDR2 SVGAGI come from the germline V gene (reference sequence). The CDR3 runs 15 residues. The CDR3 here is CASRPSGRGLGEQFF. DNA for the CDR3: TGTGCCAGCAGACCGAGTGGGCGGGGATTAGGTGAGCAGTTCTTC.

V gene TRBV30 combines with J gene TRBJ1-6, with TRBD1 as a possible D gene (5 bases). V lost 5 bases, J lost 11 bases, and 16 bases lay in between. Germline V gives CDR1 GTSNPN, CDR2 SVGIG (reference sequence). The CDR3 has 13 residues. DNA for the CDR3: TGTGCCTGGGGGGAAGGTTCGGGGGCACCCCTCCACTTT. Its translation: CAWGEGSGAPLHF.

The rearrangement joins TRBV19 to TRBJ2-5; 9 bases align to TRBD1. This CDR3 is built from 15 residues. CDR1 and CDR2 from the germline V gene are LNHDA and SQIVND (reference sequence). V shed 5 bases, J shed 3 bases, and the junction held 7 bases outside the gene matches. The CDR3 region is CASSLSGTGKETQYF. CDR3 nucleotide sequence: TGTGCCAGTAGTTTGTCCGGGACAGGGAAAGAGACCCAGTACTTC.

This chain links TRBV6-1 with TRBJ2-7; the D gene is possibly TRBD1 (5 bases). This CDR3 contains 16 residues. Germline CDR1 is MNHNS and CDR2 is SASEGT. V lost 0 bases, J lost 4 bases, and 16 bases lay in between. CDR3 in amino acids: CASSEASWQTDYEQYF. Written as DNA, the CDR3 is TGTGCCAGCAGTGAAGCGTCTTGGCAGACAGATTACGAGCAGTACTTC.

This sequence joins TRBV9 and TRBJ2-2; TRBD2 matches 10 bases. The CDR3 sequence is 19 residues long. Germline V lookup: CDR1 SGDLS, CDR2 YYNGEE. V was clipped by 2 bases and J by 5 bases; unmatched bases: 15. CDR3 nucleotide sequence: TGTGCCAGCAGCGTGACTCCCCACAGCGGGGGGGCCCATACCGGGGAGCTGTTTTTT. This encodes CASSVTPHSGGAHTGELFF.

The chain couples TRBV6-4 to TRBJ2-7, with 7 bases matching TRBD1. This CDR3 is built from 12 residues. V was clipped by 9 bases and J by 3 bases; unmatched bases: 5. The germline V gene encodes CDR1 MRHNA and CDR2 SNTAGT. This CDR3 is CASPTGNYEQYV. The CDR3 DNA sequence: TGTGCCAGTCCGACAGGGAACTACGAGCAGTACGTC.

The V call is TRBV11-2, the J call TRBJ1-2; TRBD1 matches at 7 bases. J gave up 4 bases and V 3 bases, and 5 bases lay outside the gene matches. The germline gives CDR1 SGHAT, CDR2 FQNNGV. This CDR3 has 14 amino acids. The CDR3 coding sequence is TGTGCCAGCAGCTTTACCGGACAGGCCTATGGCTACACCTTC. Its translation: CASSFTGQAYGYTF.

CDR3 sequence (DNA): TGCGCCAGCAGTGACCCAGACATCAGCTCTGGCTACACCTTC. This translates into CASSDPDISSGYTF. The V gene is TRBV10-2, the J gene TRBJ1-2; D uncertain. V lost 3 bases and J 7 bases, leaving 15 bases between the germline ends. Germline V gives CDR1 WSHSY, CDR2 SAAADI. This CDR3 contains 14 residues.

The chain links TRBV5-4 to TRBJ2-1; D may match TRBD1 or TRBD2 (5 bases each). This CDR3 is built from 15 residues. Germline assignment: CDR1 SGHNT and CDR2 YYREEE (reference sequence). Trimming shortened V by 4 bases and J by 0 bases, and 11 bases separated the two germline ends. CDR3 bases: TGTGCCAGCAGCGGGACGGGGAGCTCCTACAATGAGCAGTTCTTC. Translating it yields CASSGTGSSYNEQFF.

This clone appeared a single time. V is TRBV6-1 and J is TRBJ2-7, with D possibly TRBD2 on 6 matching bases. Trimming removed 1 base from V and 3 bases from J, with 13 bases in between. The CDR3 length is 15 residues. Per the germline V gene, CDR1 is MNHNS and CDR2 is SASEGT. Here the CDR3 DNA reads TGTGCCAGCAGTGAAGGTTTGGAGGGTAGCTACGAGCAGTACGTC. Its translation is CASSEGLEGSYEQYV.

The chain has TRBV4-3 and TRBJ1-1; tentative D call: TRBD1 (5 bases). Germline V CDR1 and CDR2: LGHNA, YSLEER. V lost 4 bases, J lost 1 base, and 13 bases lay in between. This CDR3 has 15 residues. The CDR3 DNA follows: TGCGCCAGCAGCCCTACCGGGGACGGGAACACTGAAGCTTTCTTT. It encodes CASSPTGDGNTEAFF.

This clone came up a few times. The V and J genes are TRBV10-2 and TRBJ2-1, with a weak D call TRBD2 (5 bases). CDR3 length: 14 amino acids. The V end lost 4 bases, the J end lost 6 bases, and 13 bases lay between the germline ends. The germline gives CDR1 WSHSY, CDR2 SAAADI. The CDR3 protein is CASSGGEESNEQFF. CDR3 bases: TGCGCCAGCAGTGGGGGAGAGGAGAGCAATGAGCAGTTCTTC.

V and J are TRBV7-9 and TRBJ2-2; D call uncertain. Germline assignment: CDR1 SEHNR and CDR2 FQNEAQ (reference sequence). The V end lost 2 bases, the J end lost 3 bases, and 10 bases lay between the germline ends. The length of the CDR3 is 15 residues. Here the CDR3 DNA reads TGTGCCAGCAGCTTAAAGGCGGTCCACACCGGGGAGCTGTTTTTT. Residues: CASSLKAVHTGELFF.

About this clone itself: The sample carries other DNA sequences with the same CDR3. V is TRBV9 and J is TRBJ1-1; D ambiguous. Trimming took off 0 bases at V and 0 bases at J, with 6 bases between the two ends. This CDR3 is 14 amino acids long. Germline CDR1 is SGDLS and CDR2 is YYNGEE. CDR3 amino acids: CASSVDIVNTEAFF. In DNA, the CDR3 is TGTGCCAGCAGCGTAGACATTGTGAACACTGAAGCTTTCTTT.

The rearrangement links TRBV2 to TRBJ1-5, with D possibly being TRBD1 (5 bases). Germline CDR1 SNHLY, CDR2 FYNNEI. Trimming removed 4 bases at V and 0 bases at J, with 10 bases between. The CDR3 contains 15 residues. CDR3 residues: CASSARGASNQPQHF. CDR3 nucleotide sequence: TGTGCCAGCAGTGCCCGAGGGGCTAGCAATCAGCCCCAGCATTTT.

The V gene is TRBV5-4, the J gene TRBJ1-2, with D hard to call. This CDR3 contains 14 residues. Trimming stripped 4 bases from V and 6 bases from J, with 16 bases between. Looked up from germline, CDR1 is SGHNT and CDR2 is YYREEE (reference sequence). The CDR3 DNA sequence: TGTGCCAGCAGCCGAACCTTCGGTGGGCATGGCTACACCTTC. Its translation is CASSRTFGGHGYTF.

The chain links TRBV19 to TRBJ1-2, with D uncertain. The germline V gene encodes CDR1 LNHDA and CDR2 SQIVND (reference sequence). V lost 7 bases, J lost 8 bases, and 17 bases lay in between. There are 13 residues in the CDR3. The CDR3 reads CASKRDLSGGYTF. CDR3 DNA sequence: TGTGCCAGTAAGCGGGATCTGTCTGGCGGCTACACCTTC.

This chain joins TRBV5-8 and TRBJ1-5; D might be TRBD1 (5 bases). Trimming removed 3 bases from V and 3 bases from J, with 10 bases in between. CDR1 is SGHTS and CDR2 is YDEGEE in the germline V gene. The CDR3 length is 14 residues. The CDR3 DNA reads TGTGCCAGCAGCTCCGGGACTCACAATCAGCCCCAGCATTTT. Translating it yields CASSSGTHNQPQHF.

The chain recombines TRBV7-6 with TRBJ2-2; D might be TRBD1 (5 bases). The CDR3 loop spans 14 amino acids. V lost 3 bases and J lost 3, with 8 bases in between. Germline assignment: CDR1 SGHVS and CDR2 FNYEAQ. Here the CDR3 reads CASSFGHHTGELFF. The CDR3 bases are TGTGCCAGCAGCTTCGGACACCACACCGGGGAGCTGTTTTTT.

The chain is built from TRBV6-1 and TRBJ2-1, with TRBD2 matching over 12 bases. This CDR3 has 15 amino acids. V was clipped by 2 bases and J by 4 bases; unmatched bases: 0. Germline V CDR1 and CDR2: MNHNS, SASEGT. The CDR3 loop is CASSELAGGYNEQFF. The CDR3 nucleotides are TGTGCCAGCAGTGAACTAGCGGGGGGGTACAATGAGCAGTTCTTC.

This chain joins TRBV7-6 and TRBJ2-1; 9 bases align to TRBD2. The CDR3 has 15 amino acids. J lost 9 bases, V lost 2 bases, and 8 bases had no gene match. From germline, CDR1 is SGHVS and CDR2 FNYEAQ. CDR3 loop: CASSLTSGGPFEQFF. CDR3 nucleotides: TGTGCCAGCAGCTTAACAAGCGGGGGGCCTTTTGAGCAGTTCTTC.

The chain uses TRBV2 and TRBJ2-5; TRBD2 matches 12 bases. CDR1 is SNHLY, CDR2 FYNNEI, per germline. This CDR3 contains 14 residues. V shed 8 bases and J 4 bases; nucleotides not matched to a gene: 5. As DNA, the CDR3 is TGTGCCAGCCCTAGCGGGGGGGCGAGAGAGACCCAGTACTTC. As protein: CASPSGGARETQYF.

In its sample, this clone ranks as hyperexpanded. This chain uses TRBV27 with TRBJ1-5, with 8 bases fitting TRBD1. The CDR3 length is 15 residues. Germline V gene sequence: CDR1 MNHEY, CDR2 SMNVEV (reference sequence). J was trimmed by 3 bases and V by 6 bases; bases with no gene match: 7. CDR3 nucleotides: TGTGCCAGCAGCCGCGACAGGGGAGTCAATCAGCCCCAGCATTTT. This gives the protein CASSRDRGVNQPQHF.

The chain carries TRBV15 and TRBJ1-2; 10 bases match TRBD1. Per germline, CDR1 LNHNV and CDR2 YYDKDF (reference sequence). CDR3 size: 15 residues. The V and J ends lost 2 bases and 13 bases, in that order; junction bases with no gene match: 13. CDR3: CATSRFSGTGEEGTF. DNA for the CDR3: TGTGCCACCAGCAGATTTTCCGGGACAGGGGAAGAGGGCACCTTC.

The rearrangement joins TRBV5-6 to TRBJ1-2; D is unresolved. The germline CDR1 and CDR2 sequences are SGHDT and YYEEEE. V shed 1 base and J shed 5 bases, with 12 bases lying between them. The CDR3 is 14 residues long. CDR3 region: CASSLMAGLYGYTF. The CDR3 nucleotides read TGTGCCAGCAGCTTGATGGCAGGATTATATGGCTACACCTTC.

The CDR3 spells CATAGRGREKLFF. CDR3 DNA: TGTGCCACCGCGGGGAGGGGGCGGGAAAAACTGTTTTTT. This chain connects TRBV15 to TRBJ1-4, with 7 bases identical to TRBD1. The CDR3 is 13 residues long. In germline, CDR1 is LNHNV, CDR2 YYDKDF (reference sequence). The V and J ends lost 8 bases and 8 bases, in that order; junction bases with no gene match: 8.

The V call is TRBV20-1, the J call TRBJ2-5; no reliable D call. V gave up 5 bases and J gave up 4 bases, with 8 bases separating them. Germline V gives CDR1 DFQATT, CDR2 SNEGSKA (reference sequence). The CDR3 loop spans 11 amino acids. The DNA for the CDR3 is TGCAGTGCTCTTTCCGGAGAGACCCAGTACTTC. Its translation is CSALSGETQYF.